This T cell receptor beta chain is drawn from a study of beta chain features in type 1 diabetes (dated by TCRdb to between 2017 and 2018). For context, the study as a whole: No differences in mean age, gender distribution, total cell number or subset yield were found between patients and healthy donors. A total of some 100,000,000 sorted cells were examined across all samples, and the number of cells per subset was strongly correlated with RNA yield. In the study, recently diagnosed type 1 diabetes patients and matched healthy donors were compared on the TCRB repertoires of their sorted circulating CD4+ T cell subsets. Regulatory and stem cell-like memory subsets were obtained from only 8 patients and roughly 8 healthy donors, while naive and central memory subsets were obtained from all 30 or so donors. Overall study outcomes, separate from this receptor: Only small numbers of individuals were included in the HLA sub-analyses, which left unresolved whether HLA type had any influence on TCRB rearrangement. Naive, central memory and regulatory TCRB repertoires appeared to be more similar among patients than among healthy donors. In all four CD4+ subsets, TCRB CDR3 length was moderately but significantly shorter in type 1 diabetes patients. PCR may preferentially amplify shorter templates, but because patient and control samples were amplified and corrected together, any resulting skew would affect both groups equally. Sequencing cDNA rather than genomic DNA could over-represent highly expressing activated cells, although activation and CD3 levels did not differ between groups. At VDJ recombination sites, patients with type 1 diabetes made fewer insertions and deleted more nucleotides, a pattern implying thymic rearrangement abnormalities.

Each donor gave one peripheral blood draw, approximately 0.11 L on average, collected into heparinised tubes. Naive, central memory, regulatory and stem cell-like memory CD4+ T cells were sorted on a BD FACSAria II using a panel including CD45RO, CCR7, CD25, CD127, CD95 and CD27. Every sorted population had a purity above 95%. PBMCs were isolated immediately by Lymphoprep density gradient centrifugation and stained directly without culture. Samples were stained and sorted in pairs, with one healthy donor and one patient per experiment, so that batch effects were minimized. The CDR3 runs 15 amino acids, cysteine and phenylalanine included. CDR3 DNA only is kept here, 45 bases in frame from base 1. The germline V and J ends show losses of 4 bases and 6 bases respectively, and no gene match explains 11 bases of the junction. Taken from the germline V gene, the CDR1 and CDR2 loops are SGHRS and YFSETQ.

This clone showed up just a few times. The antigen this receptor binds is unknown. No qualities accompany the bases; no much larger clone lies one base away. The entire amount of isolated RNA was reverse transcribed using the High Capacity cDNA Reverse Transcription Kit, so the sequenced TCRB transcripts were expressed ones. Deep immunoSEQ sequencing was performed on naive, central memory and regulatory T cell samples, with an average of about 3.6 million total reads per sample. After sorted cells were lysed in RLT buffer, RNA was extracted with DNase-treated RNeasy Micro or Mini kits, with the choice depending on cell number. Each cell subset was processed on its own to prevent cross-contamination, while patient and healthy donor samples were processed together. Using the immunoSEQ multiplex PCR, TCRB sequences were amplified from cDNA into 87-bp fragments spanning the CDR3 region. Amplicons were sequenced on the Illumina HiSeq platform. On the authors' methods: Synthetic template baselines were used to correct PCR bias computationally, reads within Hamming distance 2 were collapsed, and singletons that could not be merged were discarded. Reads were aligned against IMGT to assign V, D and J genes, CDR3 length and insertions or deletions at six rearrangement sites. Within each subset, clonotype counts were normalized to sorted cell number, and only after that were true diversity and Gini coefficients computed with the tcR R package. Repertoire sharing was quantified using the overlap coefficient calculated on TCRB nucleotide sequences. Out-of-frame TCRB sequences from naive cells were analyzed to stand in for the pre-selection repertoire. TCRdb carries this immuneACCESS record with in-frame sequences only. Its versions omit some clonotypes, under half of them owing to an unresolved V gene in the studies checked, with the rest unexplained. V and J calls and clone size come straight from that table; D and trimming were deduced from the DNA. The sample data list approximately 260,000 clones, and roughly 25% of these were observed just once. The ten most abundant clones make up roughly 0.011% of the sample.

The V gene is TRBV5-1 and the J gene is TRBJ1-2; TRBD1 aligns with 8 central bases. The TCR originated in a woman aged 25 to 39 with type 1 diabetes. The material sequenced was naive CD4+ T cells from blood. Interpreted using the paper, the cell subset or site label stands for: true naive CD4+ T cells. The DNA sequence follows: TGCGCCAGCAGCAGGGCTATGGACAGGGCAAATGGCTACACCTTC. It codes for CASSRAMDRANGYTF.